This T cell receptor beta chain was observed in a study of technical replicates of blood from several donors. This CDR3 contains 17 residues. CDR1 and CDR2 from the germline V gene are LGHNA and YSLEER. In the case of this clone: An end of the junction differs from the germline gene, which may be a read error.

Profiling relied on immunoSEQ multiplex PCR, and the TCRdb table lists in-frame clones only, not all of them. The table lists some 82,000 clones, roughly 93% of them singletons. The sample was T cells isolated from PBMCs. The source of this sequence is a human donor in good health. The genes are TRBV4-3 and TRBJ1-3; D possibly corresponds to TRBD1 (6 bases). The CDR3 region has the DNA TGCGCCAGCAGCCAAGGTGGACAGTTCGAATCTGGAAATACCATATATTTT. Translation: CASSQGGQFESGNTIYF.